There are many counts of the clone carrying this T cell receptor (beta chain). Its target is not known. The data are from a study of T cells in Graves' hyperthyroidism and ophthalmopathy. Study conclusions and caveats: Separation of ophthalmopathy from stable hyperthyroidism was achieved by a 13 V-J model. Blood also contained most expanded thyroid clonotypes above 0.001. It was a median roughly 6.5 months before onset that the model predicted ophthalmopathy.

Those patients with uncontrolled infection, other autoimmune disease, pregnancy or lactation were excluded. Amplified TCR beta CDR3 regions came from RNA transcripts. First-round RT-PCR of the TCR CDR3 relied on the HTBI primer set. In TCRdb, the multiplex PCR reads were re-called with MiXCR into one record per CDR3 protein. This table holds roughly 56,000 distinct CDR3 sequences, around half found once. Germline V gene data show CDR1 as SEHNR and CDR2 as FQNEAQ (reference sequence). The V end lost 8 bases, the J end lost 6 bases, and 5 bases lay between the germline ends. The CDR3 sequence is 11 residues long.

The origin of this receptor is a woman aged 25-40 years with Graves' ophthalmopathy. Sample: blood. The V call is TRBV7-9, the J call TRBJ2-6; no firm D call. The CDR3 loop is CASGLANVLTF. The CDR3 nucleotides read TGTGCCAGCGGTCTGGCCAACGTCCTGACTTTC.